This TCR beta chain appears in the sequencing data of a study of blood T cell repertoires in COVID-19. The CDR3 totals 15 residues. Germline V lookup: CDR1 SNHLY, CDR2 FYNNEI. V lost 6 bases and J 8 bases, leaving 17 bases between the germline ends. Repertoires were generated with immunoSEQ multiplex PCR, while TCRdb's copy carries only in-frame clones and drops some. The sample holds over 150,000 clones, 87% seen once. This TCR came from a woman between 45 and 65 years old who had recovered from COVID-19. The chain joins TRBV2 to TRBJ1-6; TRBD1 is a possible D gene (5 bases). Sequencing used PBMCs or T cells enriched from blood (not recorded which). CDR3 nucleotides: TGTGCCAGCAGGGAGGAGGGGACTGGGCATTCACCCCTCCACTTT. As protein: CASREEGTGHSPLHF.